This TCR beta chain was sequenced in a study of blood T cell repertoires in COVID-19. Study-wide background: Samples representing acute and convalescent COVID-19 were sourced from the United States, Italy and Spain. The analysed material was cDNA or gDNA that came from T cells, B-cell-depleted T cells, or PBMCs.

As handled by the study authors: Researchers report that nucleated cell counts were estimated from reference gene primer amplification. Method: immunoSEQ multiplex PCR; TCRdb's copy keeps in-frame clones and lacks some. For V, J and clone size, that table is used; D and trimming come from the DNA. Here the sample spans 50,000 to 65,000 clones, roughly 86% being singletons. With V trimmed by 1 base and J by 1 base, 9 bases remained unmatched. Looked up from germline, CDR1 is LNHDA and CDR2 is SQIVND (reference sequence). The CDR3 loop spans 17 amino acids. This clone turned up a few times. Sequenced input: peripheral blood. The sequence was collected from a man between 45 and 60 years old with active COVID-19. J is TRBJ1-1 and V is TRBV19, with TRBD1 identical over 7 bases. CDR3 sequence reads: CASSIAISGTANTEAFF. CDR3 sequence (DNA): TGTGCCAGTAGTATAGCCATATCCGGGACAGCGAACACTGAAGCTTTCTTT.